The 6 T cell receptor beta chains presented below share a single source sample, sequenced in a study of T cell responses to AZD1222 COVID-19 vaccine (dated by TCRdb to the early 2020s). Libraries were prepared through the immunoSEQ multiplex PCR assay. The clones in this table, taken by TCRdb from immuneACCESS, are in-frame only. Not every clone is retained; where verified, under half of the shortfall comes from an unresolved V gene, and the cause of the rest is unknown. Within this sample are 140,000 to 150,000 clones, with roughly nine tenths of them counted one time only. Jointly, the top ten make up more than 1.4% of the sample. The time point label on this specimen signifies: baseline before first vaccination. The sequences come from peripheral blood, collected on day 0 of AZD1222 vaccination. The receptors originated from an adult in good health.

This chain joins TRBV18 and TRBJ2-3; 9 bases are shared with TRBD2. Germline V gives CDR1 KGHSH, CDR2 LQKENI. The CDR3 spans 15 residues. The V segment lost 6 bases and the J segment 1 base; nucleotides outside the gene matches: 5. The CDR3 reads CASSRLAAGTDTQYF. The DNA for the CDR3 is TGTGCCAGCTCTAGACTAGCGGCTGGCACAGATACGCAGTATTTT. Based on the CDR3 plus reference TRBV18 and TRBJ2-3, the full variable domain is NAGVMQNPRHLVRRRGQEARLRCSPMKGHSHVYWYRQLPEEGLKFMVYLQKENIIDESGMPKERFSAEFPKEGPSILRIQQVVRGDSAAYFCASSRLAAGTDTQYFGPGTRLTVL.

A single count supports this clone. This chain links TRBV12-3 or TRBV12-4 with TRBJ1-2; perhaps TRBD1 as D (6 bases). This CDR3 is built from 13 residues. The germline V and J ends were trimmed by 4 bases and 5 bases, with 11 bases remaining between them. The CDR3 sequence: CASSSTGPYGYTF. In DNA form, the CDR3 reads TGTGCCAGCAGTTCGACAGGCCCATATGGCTACACCTTC.

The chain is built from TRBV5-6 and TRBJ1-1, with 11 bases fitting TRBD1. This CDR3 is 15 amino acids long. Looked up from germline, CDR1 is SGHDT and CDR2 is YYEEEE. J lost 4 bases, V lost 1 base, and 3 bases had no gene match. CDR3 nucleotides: TGTGCCAGCAGCTTGTGGGGACAGGGGGGCACTGAAGCTTTCTTT. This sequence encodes CASSLWGQGGTEAFF.

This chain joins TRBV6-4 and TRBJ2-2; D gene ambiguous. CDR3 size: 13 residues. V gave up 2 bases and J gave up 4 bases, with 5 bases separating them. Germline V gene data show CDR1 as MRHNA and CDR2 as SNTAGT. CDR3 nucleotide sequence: TGTGCCAGCAGTGACGTGCCCACCGGGGAGCTGTTTTTT. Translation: CASSDVPTGELFF.

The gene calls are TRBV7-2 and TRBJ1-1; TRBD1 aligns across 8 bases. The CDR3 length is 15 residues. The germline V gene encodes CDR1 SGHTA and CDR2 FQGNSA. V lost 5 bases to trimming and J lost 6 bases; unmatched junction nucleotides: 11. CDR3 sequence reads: CASSRRQGRWAEAFF. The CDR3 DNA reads TGTGCCAGCAGCAGGCGACAGGGGAGATGGGCTGAAGCTTTCTTT. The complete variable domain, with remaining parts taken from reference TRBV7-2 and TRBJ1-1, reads GAGVSQSPSNKVTEKGKDVELRCDPISGHTALYWYRQSLGQGLEFLIYFQGNSAPDKSGLPSDRFSAERTGGSVSTLTIQRTQQEDSAVYLCASSRRQGRWAEAFFGQGTRLTVV.

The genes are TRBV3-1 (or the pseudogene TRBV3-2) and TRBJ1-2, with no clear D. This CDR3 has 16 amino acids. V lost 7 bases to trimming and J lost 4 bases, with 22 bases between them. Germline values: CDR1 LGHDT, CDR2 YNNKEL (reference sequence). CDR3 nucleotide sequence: TGTGCCAGCACCCGCGGTCGCTCCTACTTGGTCTATGGCTACACCTTC. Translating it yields CASTRGRSYLVYGYTF.